The present T cell receptor beta chain was sequenced within a study of a mutant IDH1 vaccine in newly diagnosed glioma. In the study overall: At week 47 came visit V13, while visit V12 had come at week 35. Study findings and constraints: Vaccine-induced responses were seen in about 95% of patients, spanning several MHC alleles.

Comment on this clone: What it binds is not known.

The repertoire was sequenced with immunoSEQ multiplex PCR; TCRdb's copy has only in-frame clones and lacks some. This table has roughly 60,000 clones, roughly four fifths appearing once. Time point of the sample: week 35, safety follow-up. Doses of 300 ug of mutant IDH1 20-mer peptide were given with topical imiquimod. CDR1 SGHTA and CDR2 FQGNSA come from the germline V gene. The V end was cut by 6 bases, the J end by 1 base, with 6 bases between. The CDR3 runs 12 residues. J is TRBJ1-1 and V is TRBV7-2; D not certain. Specimen: PBMCs, collected from a glioma patient whose treatment included an IDH1 peptide vaccine. This clonotype was sampled from a man aged 50 to 59 with glioma. DNA of the CDR3: TGTGCCAGCAGTATATCGAACACTGAAGCTTTCTTT. Translation: CASSISNTEAFF.